This passage covers 20 T cell receptor beta chains from one sample sequenced in a study of control samples from healthy donors and cancer patients. Produced via immunoSEQ multiplex PCR; TCRdb's table is partial and in-frame only. Altogether 120,000 or so clones are present, roughly 90% being singletons, with the ten largest covering roughly 40%. The sequencing input was blood. These receptors originate from a man aged 50 or older in good health.

This clone appeared a single time. The V and J genes are TRBV5-1 and TRBJ2-5; D could derive from TRBD1 or TRBD2 (5 bases each). CDR1 and CDR2 (germline): SGHRS, YFSETQ. The CDR3 has 16 residues. Trimming pared 0 bases from V and 5 bases from J, leaving 17 bases between. CDR3 bases: TGCGCCAGCAGCTTGGATGGGACGGGGTTTGGGGAGACCCAGTACTTC. Protein sequence: CASSLDGTGFGETQYF. The full variable domain, with the rest looked up from reference TRBV5-1 and TRBJ2-5, is KAGVTQTPRYLIKTRGQQVTLSCSPISGHRSVSWYQQTPGQGLQFLFEYFSETQRNKGNFPGRFSGRQFSNSRSEMNVSTLELGDSALYLCASSLDGTGFGETQYFGPGTRLLVL.

About this clone itself: This sample includes further DNA sequences coding for the same CDR3. V usage is TRBV6-1 and J usage is TRBJ1-1; TRBD1 is a possible D gene (5 bases). Germline assignment: CDR1 MNHNS and CDR2 SASEGT. The CDR3 totals 14 residues. Trimming removed 1 base from V and 2 bases from J, with 8 bases in between. The CDR3 nucleotides read TGTGCCAGCAGTGAAGTTGGGGGTAACACTGAAGCTTTCTTT. Translating it yields CASSEVGGNTEAFF.

V usage is TRBV27 and J usage is TRBJ1-2, with D possibly TRBD1 on 5 matching bases. Germline loops: CDR1 MNHEY, CDR2 SMNVEV (reference sequence). This CDR3 has 15 amino acids. V gave up 5 bases and J gave up 8 bases, with 21 bases separating them. The DNA for the CDR3 is TGTGCCAGCAGTCAGGGACGGTCTAACTATGGCGGCTACACCTTC. Its protein is CASSQGRSNYGGYTF.

This clone was observed a handful of times. V gene TRBV2 combines with J gene TRBJ1-4; unclear D gene. V gave up 7 bases and J gave up 4 bases, with 13 bases separating them. Germline V gives CDR1 SNHLY, CDR2 FYNNEI. The CDR3 has 14 amino acids. The CDR3 nucleotides are TGTGCCAGCAAAAAGTCATCTAATAATGAAAAACTGTTTTTT. Amino acids: CASKKSSNNEKLFF.

The J gene is TRBJ2-2, the V gene TRBV14, with 10 positions matching TRBD1. The CDR3 consists of 16 residues. V was pared by 8 bases and J by 4 bases, with 10 bases of the junction left unmatched. Germline CDR1 reads SGHDN; CDR2 reads FVKESK. CDR3 in amino acids: CASRKTGGIGTGELFF. The CDR3 nucleotides read TGTGCCAGCCGAAAGACAGGGGGCATCGGCACCGGGGAGCTGTTTTTT. The full variable domain, its missing parts supplied by reference TRBV14 and TRBJ2-2, is EAGVTQFPSHSVIEKGQTVTLRCDPISGHDNLYWYRRVMGKEIKFLLHFVKESKQDESGMPNNRFLAERTGGTYSTLKVQPAELEDSGVYFCASRKTGGIGTGELFFGEGSRLTVL.

The chain carries TRBV18 and TRBJ2-2, with 7 bases aligning to TRBD2. The junction had 11 bases not matched to a gene; V was cut back by 3 bases and J by 1 base. The CDR3 consists of 18 residues. Germline lookup yields CDR1 KGHSH and CDR2 LQKENI. The CDR3 sequence is CASSPPQFAGVNTGELFF. CDR3 bases: TGTGCCAGCTCACCCCCCCAATTTGCGGGGGTGAACACCGGGGAGCTGTTTTTT. Using reference TRBV18 and TRBJ2-2 for the parts outside the CDR3, the full variable domain is NAGVMQNPRHLVRRRGQEARLRCSPMKGHSHVYWYRQLPEEGLKFMVYLQKENIIDESGMPKERFSAEFPKEGPSILRIQQVVRGDSAAYFCASSPPQFAGVNTGELFFGEGSRLTVL.

The CDR3 loop is CAIGHSLNTEAFF. In DNA form, the CDR3 reads TGTGCCATAGGGCACAGCCTGAACACTGAAGCTTTCTTT. V gene TRBV12-3 or TRBV12-4 combines with J gene TRBJ1-1; D unclear. This CDR3 contains 13 residues. Between the trimmed V and J ends, which lost 10 bases and 0 bases, there was a span of 12 bases.

This chain connects TRBV2 to TRBJ1-4; possibly TRBD1 for D (5 bases). CDR1 and CDR2 (germline): SNHLY, FYNNEI. The CDR3 is 15 amino acids. V was clipped by 3 bases and J by 5 bases, with 13 bases between them. Here the CDR3 reads CASSDPAGRNEKLFF. The CDR3 DNA reads TGTGCCAGCAGTGACCCGGCAGGGAGAAATGAAAAACTGTTTTTT.

The chain combines TRBV12-5 with TRBJ2-5; D is possibly TRBD1 (7 bases). CDR3 length: 16 residues. The germline V gene encodes CDR1 LGHNT and CDR2 FRNRAP. The germline V and J ends were trimmed by 5 bases and 5 bases, with 21 bases remaining between them. CDR3 coding DNA: TGTGCTAGTGGTGACCTCAGGGTCGCAGGGGGGGAGACCCAGTACTTC. Translation: CASGDLRVAGGETQYF.

The rearrangement links TRBV27 to TRBJ2-4; perhaps D is TRBD1 or TRBD2 (6 bases each). Trimming removed 5 bases at V and 1 base at J, with 15 bases between. The length of the CDR3 is 16 residues. CDR1 MNHEY and CDR2 SMNVEV come from the germline V gene (reference sequence). The CDR3 here is CASSLNGGLAKNIQYF. CDR3 in DNA: TGTGCCAGCAGTCTAAATGGGGGGCTGGCCAAAAACATTCAGTACTTC.

This chain connects TRBV9 to TRBJ2-1, with 10 bases identical to TRBD2. The germline V gene encodes CDR1 SGDLS and CDR2 YYNGEE. The CDR3 loop spans 16 amino acids. The trim removed 3 bases at V and 0 bases at J, leaving 3 bases unmatched. The CDR3 is CASSATSGDSYNEQFF. CDR3 in DNA: TGTGCCAGCAGCGCCACTAGCGGGGACTCCTACAATGAGCAGTTCTTC.

This clone was recorded a few times. CDR3: CATSDVADRGHQPQHF. CDR3 DNA sequence: TGTGCCACCAGTGATGTCGCGGACAGGGGACATCAGCCCCAGCATTTT. The gene calls are TRBV24-1 and TRBJ1-5, with 9 positions matching TRBD1. V lost 3 bases to trimming and J lost 5 bases; unmatched junction nucleotides: 7. Germline values: CDR1 KGHDR, CDR2 SFDVKD. This CDR3 is built from 16 residues.

This sequence joins TRBV5-6 and TRBJ2-3; the match to TRBD1 covers 9 bases. CDR1 SGHDT and CDR2 YYEEEE come from the germline V gene. CDR3 size: 16 residues. V trimming: 0 bases; J trimming: 7 bases; junction bases outside the gene matches: 9. CDR3 loop: CASSLVGRQGVNTQYF. In nucleotides, the CDR3 is TGTGCCAGCAGCTTGGTGGGGCGACAGGGGGTCAATACGCAGTATTTT.

V is TRBV18 and J is TRBJ1-1; D is unresolved. Trimming took 2 bases from V and 7 from J, leaving 11 bases between them. CDR3 size: 13 residues. From germline, CDR1 is KGHSH and CDR2 LQKENI. The CDR3: CASSPRAIGEAFF. CDR3 coding DNA: TGTGCCAGCTCACCAAGAGCGATCGGTGAAGCTTTCTTT.

This clone was counted only a few times. V and J are TRBV11-2 and TRBJ1-1; D not certain. This CDR3 has 16 residues. Germline V gene lookup returns CDR1 SGHAT and CDR2 FQNNGV. V lost 5 bases and J 4 bases, leaving 20 bases between the germline ends. The CDR3 reads CASSPWEVEESTEAFF. In DNA form, the CDR3 reads TGTGCCAGCAGCCCATGGGAGGTTGAGGAATCCACTGAAGCTTTCTTT.

V and J are TRBV2 and TRBJ2-3; unclear D gene. The CDR3 length is 12 residues. V was clipped by 7 bases and J by 5 bases, with 10 bases between them. Germline V gene sequence: CDR1 SNHLY, CDR2 FYNNEI. CDR3 DNA sequence: TGTGCCAGCACCGCAGTCAGAGATACGCAGTATTTT. As protein: CASTAVRDTQYF. The variable domain in full, with the rest retrieved from reference TRBV2 and TRBJ2-3, is EPEVTQTPSHQVTQMGQEVILRCVPISNHLYFYWYRQILGQKVEFLVSFYNNEISEKSEIFDDQFSVERPDGSNFTLKIRSTKLEDSAMYFCASTAVRDTQYFGPGTRLTVL.

This rearrangement joins TRBV7-6 to TRBJ2-5; 9 bases are shared with TRBD2. The V segment lost 1 base and the J segment 5 bases; nucleotides outside the gene matches: 8. This CDR3 region has 16 residues. Germline V gene data show CDR1 as SGHVS and CDR2 as FNYEAQ. CDR3 coding DNA: TGTGCCAGCAGCTTAGTAGGCGGGGGGGCCCCGGAGACCCAGTACTTC. Amino acids: CASSLVGGGAPETQYF.

This chain links TRBV12-5 with TRBJ1-2; perhaps TRBD1 as D (5 bases). Germline CDR1 LGHNT, CDR2 FRNRAP. Trimming shortened V by 6 bases and J by 4 bases, and 12 bases separated the two germline ends. There are 13 residues in the CDR3. The CDR3 nucleotides are TGTGCTAGTGGGGAGGGACTGCTCTATGGCTACACCTTC. Amino acid sequence: CASGEGLLYGYTF.

The chain has TRBV5-1 and TRBJ2-7; TRBD1 is a possible D gene (6 bases). In germline, CDR1 is SGHRS, CDR2 YFSETQ. V lost 4 bases and J lost 2, with 13 bases in between. This CDR3 comprises 14 residues. CDR3 nucleotide sequence: TGCGCCAGCAGCCCTAGGACAGACCCCTACGAGCAGTACTTC. It is translated as CASSPRTDPYEQYF.

This rearrangement joins TRBV29-1 to TRBJ1-2; perhaps TRBD1 as D (6 bases). Germline values: CDR1 SQVTM, CDR2 ANQGSEA. Trimming shortened V by 4 bases and J by 4 bases, and 13 bases separated the two germline ends. This CDR3 contains 13 residues. The CDR3: CSVGSGAFYGYTF. DNA for the CDR3: TGCAGCGTTGGCTCAGGGGCATTCTATGGCTACACCTTC.